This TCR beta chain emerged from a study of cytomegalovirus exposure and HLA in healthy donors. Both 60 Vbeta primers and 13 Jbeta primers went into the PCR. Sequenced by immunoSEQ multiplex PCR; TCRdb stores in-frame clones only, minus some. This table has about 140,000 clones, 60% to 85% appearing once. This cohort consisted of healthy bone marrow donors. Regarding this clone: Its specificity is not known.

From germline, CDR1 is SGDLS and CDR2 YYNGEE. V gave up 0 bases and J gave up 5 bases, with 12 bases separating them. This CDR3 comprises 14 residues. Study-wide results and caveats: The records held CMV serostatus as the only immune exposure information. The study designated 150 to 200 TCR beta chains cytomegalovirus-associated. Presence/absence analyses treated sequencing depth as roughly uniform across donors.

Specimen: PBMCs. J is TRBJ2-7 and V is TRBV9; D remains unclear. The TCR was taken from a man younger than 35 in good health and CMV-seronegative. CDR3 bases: TGTGCCAGCAGCGTAGGGAGAAGCAAGGACGAGCAGTACTTC. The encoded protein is CASSVGRSKDEQYF. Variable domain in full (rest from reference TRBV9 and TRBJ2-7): DSGVTQTPKHLITATGQRVTLRCSPRSGDLSVYWYQQSLDQGLQFLIQYYNGEERAKGNILERFSAQQFPDLHSELNLSSLELGDSALYFCASSVGRSKDEQYFGPGTRLTVT.